The following is a T cell receptor (beta chain) sequence with its context. The antigen remains unidentified. The data were taken from a study of CXCR3-negative and CXCR3-positive naive CD8 T cells. Study summary: Overall TRB read output was approximately 150 million, and each library contained about 1.5 +/- 0.3 million reads.

This CDR3 has 15 residues. Germline lookup yields CDR1 MNHNS and CDR2 SASEGT. Overall study findings and caveats: PBMCs showed partially decreased CXCR3 expression after cryopreservation, and most assays used fresh PBMCs.

CD45RO-CCR7+CD27+CD95- characterized naive CD8+ T cells. The libraries of TRB cDNA were prepared using 5' RACE with UMI labels. One entry per CDR3 protein, without DNA, is what TCRdb gives after re-calling the 5' RACE reads. Here the sample table reports 90,000 to 100,000 distinct CDR3 sequences. The TCR was taken from a human donor in good health. Some clones in this sample may be carry-over from other donors' samples. The sequencing input was naive CXCR3- CD8+ T cells from blood. Subset indicated: CD45RO-CCR7+CD27+CD95- naive CD8+ T cells lacking CXCR3 (TNR3-). The chain combines TRBV6-1 with TRBJ2-3; checking the TCRdb D call of TRBD1 is not possible without DNA. The CDR3 sequence is CASSTGTGGADTQYF.